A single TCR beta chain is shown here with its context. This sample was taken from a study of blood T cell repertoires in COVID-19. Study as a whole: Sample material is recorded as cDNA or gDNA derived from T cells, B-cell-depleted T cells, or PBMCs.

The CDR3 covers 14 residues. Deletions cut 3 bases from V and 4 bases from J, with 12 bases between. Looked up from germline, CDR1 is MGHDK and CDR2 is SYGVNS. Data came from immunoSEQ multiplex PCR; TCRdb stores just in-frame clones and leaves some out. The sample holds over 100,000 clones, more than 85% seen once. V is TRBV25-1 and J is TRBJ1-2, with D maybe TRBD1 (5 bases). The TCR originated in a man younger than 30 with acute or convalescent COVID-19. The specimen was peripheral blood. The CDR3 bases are TGTGCCAGCAGTGACCGGACAAGGAGCTATGGCTACACCTTC. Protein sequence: CASSDRTRSYGYTF.